One and the same sample provided the 30 T cell receptor beta chains below, sequenced in a study of cytomegalovirus exposure and HLA in healthy donors (TCRdb year 2017). Library generation was performed with the immunoSEQ multiplex PCR assay. The multiplex PCR relied on a mix of 60 forward primers for TCR Vbeta segments and 13 reverse primers for TCR Jbeta segments. TCRdb took this table from immuneACCESS and kept in-frame rearrangements with V and J called. Such tables lack part of the clones; where checked against another copy, unresolved V genes explain under half of the gap, and the rest is unexplained. In this sample the table shows approximately 300,000 clones, 70% to 90% of which occur a single time. The top ten clones comprise about 2% of the sample. Specimen: PBMCs. The origin of the receptors is a woman between 40 and 50 years old in good health and CMV-seropositive.

This rearrangement joins TRBV5-1 to TRBJ2-3; D is ambiguous. This CDR3 is 14 amino acids long. CDR1 is SGHRS, CDR2 YFSETQ, per germline. V dropped 1 base and J dropped 6 bases, with 12 bases sitting between them. DNA of the CDR3: TGCGCCAGCAGCTTGTCGCCGGAGCCGGATACGCAGTATTTT. This sequence encodes CASSLSPEPDTQYF.

This chain joins TRBV27 and TRBJ2-5; 8 nucleotides align to TRBD2. V was clipped by 3 bases and J by 7 bases; unmatched bases: 10. Per the germline V gene, CDR1 is MNHEY and CDR2 is SMNVEV (reference sequence). There are 15 residues in the CDR3. The CDR3 DNA is TGTGCCAGCAGTTTTAACGGGAGGGCCTTCGGGACCCAGTACTTC. The encoded protein is CASSFNGRAFGTQYF.

The chain is built from TRBV13 and TRBJ2-1, with 7 bases that match TRBD2. Germline lookup yields CDR1 PRHDT and CDR2 FYEKMQ (reference sequence). V dropped 5 bases and J dropped 8; count of bases not matched to a gene: 15. The CDR3 consists of 16 residues. The CDR3 protein is CASSAKTGEGVHEQFF. The DNA of the CDR3 is TGTGCCAGCAGCGCCAAGACGGGGGAGGGCGTCCATGAGCAGTTCTTC. The entire variable domain, with the rest obtained from reference TRBV13 and TRBJ2-1, is as follows: AAGVIQSPRHLIKEKRETATLKCYPIPRHDTVYWYQQGPGQDPQFLISFYEKMQSDKGSIPDRFSAQQFSDYHSELNMSSLELGDSALYFCASSAKTGEGVHEQFFGPGTRLTVL.

J is TRBJ1-5 and V is TRBV30; TRBD1 might be the D (5 bases). This CDR3 region has 14 residues. Germline V lookup: CDR1 GTSNPN, CDR2 SVGIG (reference sequence). V was clipped by 3 bases and J by 0 bases, with 9 bases between them. CDR3 nucleotide sequence: TGTGCCTGGAGCCTTACAGGTAGCAATCAGCCCCAGCATTTT. This encodes CAWSLTGSNQPQHF.

The rearrangement joins TRBV19 to TRBJ2-1; 10 positions agree with TRBD2. V lost 7 bases, J lost 10 bases, and 16 bases stayed unmatched. The CDR3 sequence is 16 residues long. Germline V gene lookup returns CDR1 LNHDA and CDR2 SQIVND (reference sequence). The DNA for the CDR3 is TGTGCCAGTACCCTCCAAGGGCTAGCGGGAGTAGGGGAGCAGTTCTTC. Translation: CASTLQGLAGVGEQFF. The entire variable domain, with the rest obtained from reference TRBV19 and TRBJ2-1, is as follows: DGGITQSPKYLFRKEGQNVTLSCEQNLNHDAMYWYRQDPGQGLRLIYYSQIVNDFQKGDIAEGYSVSREKKESFPLTVTSAQKNPTAFYLCASTLQGLAGVGEQFFGPGTRLTVL.

This clone was seen a handful of times. The V call is TRBV4-2, the J call TRBJ2-1; 8 bases line up with TRBD2. This CDR3 comprises 16 residues. Trimming cost V 3 bases and J 6 bases; bases outside gene matches: 10. CDR1 and CDR2 from the germline V gene are LGHNA and YNFKEQ. The CDR3 nucleotides read TGTGCCAGCAGCCAGTCCTCGGGGGGGCCCCTCAATGAGCAGTTCTTC. As protein: CASSQSSGGPLNEQFF.

The chain's CDR3 is CAISEPGTGAYEQYF. The CDR3, as DNA: TGTGCCATCAGTGAGCCAGGTACAGGGGCCTACGAGCAGTACTTC. The rearrangement uses TRBV10-3 and TRBJ2-7, with 7 nucleotides matching TRBD1. The V gene end was trimmed by 2 bases and the J gene end by 2 bases; junction bases not matched to a gene: 6. CDR1 is ENHRY, CDR2 SYGVKD, per germline. CDR3 length: 15 amino acids.

This chain joins TRBV21-1 and TRBJ2-1; the table gives TRBD2 as D, unverified against the DNA. TRBV21-1 is tagged as a pseudogene. This CDR3 is 18 amino acids long. CDR3 sequence: CASSRGGRGRAGYNEQFF. CDR3 bases: TGTGCCAGCAGCAGAGGCGGGCGCGGGAGGGCCGGCTACAATGAGCAGTTCTTC.

The chain has TRBV15 and TRBJ1-1; D unclear. The CDR3 length is 15 residues. The V end was cut by 4 bases, the J end by 5 bases, with 17 bases between. CDR1 and CDR2 (germline): LNHNV, YYDKDF (reference sequence). CDR3 sequence (DNA): TGTGCCACCAGCACCTCAACGGGGAGTTGGACTGAAGCTTTCTTT. It codes for CATSTSTGSWTEAFF.

The chain links TRBV28 to TRBJ1-4; 10 nucleotides line up with TRBD1. The germline V gene has CDR1 MDHEN and CDR2 SYDVKM. Trimming at V came to 4 bases and at J to 5 bases, leaving 4 bases not matched to a gene. CDR3 length equals 15 residues. This CDR3 is CASSSWTGGNEKLFF. CDR3 coding DNA: TGTGCCAGCAGTTCCTGGACAGGGGGGAATGAAAAACTGTTTTTT.

The chain is built from TRBV10-3 and TRBJ2-5; TRBD2 aligns across 7 bases. The last part of the DNA fits TRBJ2-7 better; the J call may be wrong. Germline-derived CDR1 and CDR2 are ENHRY and SYGVKD. This CDR3 spans 13 amino acids. CDR3 amino acids: CAIKASGTYEQYF. CDR3 sequence (DNA): TGTGCCATCAAGGCTAGCGGCACCTACGAGCAGTACTTC.

The rearrangement links TRBV6-6 to TRBJ1-6, with TRBD1 matching 8 bases. V was clipped by 5 bases and J by 14 bases; unmatched bases: 11. Germline CDR1 is MNHNY and CDR2 is SVGAGI (reference sequence). The CDR3 totals 14 residues. CDR3 in DNA: TGTGCCAGCAGTCTTACAGGGGGAACGTTAACCCTCCACTTT. It codes for CASSLTGGTLTLHF.

The chain has TRBV27 and TRBJ2-7; 12 bases align to TRBD2. CDR1 MNHEY and CDR2 SMNVEV come from the germline V gene (reference sequence). The CDR3 is 15 residues long. Trimming at V came to 6 bases and at J to 5 bases, leaving 8 bases not matched to a gene. Here the CDR3 reads CASSKRTSGNNEQYF. In DNA form, the CDR3 reads TGTGCCAGCAGCAAACGGACTAGCGGGAACAACGAGCAGTACTTC.

The chain carries TRBV18 and TRBJ1-5; no firm D call. Trimming pared 2 bases from V and 2 bases from J, leaving 7 bases between. Per germline, CDR1 KGHSH and CDR2 LQKENI. CDR3 size: 14 residues. The CDR3 nucleotides are TGTGCCAGCTCACCAGACACGGGCAATCAGCCCCAGCATTTT. Translating it yields CASSPDTGNQPQHF.

This clone appeared a single time. The rearrangement joins TRBV28 to TRBJ2-5; the D gene is possibly TRBD2 (6 bases). The CDR3 is 13 residues long. V lost 4 bases to trimming and J lost 2 bases, with 8 bases between them. The germline V gene has CDR1 MDHEN and CDR2 SYDVKM. CDR3 in DNA: TGTGCCAGCAGTTGGGGACTGCAAGAGACCCAGTACTTC. This sequence encodes CASSWGLQETQYF.

V usage is TRBV4-3 and J usage is TRBJ1-1, with a weak D call TRBD1 (5 bases). The CDR3 loop spans 16 amino acids. The germline CDR1 and CDR2 sequences are LGHNA and YSLEER. Trimming took 4 bases from V and 4 from J, leaving 19 bases between them. The DNA of the CDR3 is TGCGCCAGCAGCCGATCCCCGGGGGACGGGGGCACTGAAGCTTTCTTT. Protein product: CASSRSPGDGGTEAFF.

The V call is TRBV5-1, the J call TRBJ2-5, with D maybe TRBD1 (6 bases). This CDR3 is 14 amino acids long. Germline CDR1 is SGHRS and CDR2 is YFSETQ. V was clipped by 1 base and J by 5 bases, with 12 bases between them. The CDR3 loop is CASSLNTGYETQYF. Written as DNA, the CDR3 is TGCGCCAGCAGCTTGAACACAGGGTACGAGACCCAGTACTTC.

Only a few counts were recorded for this clone. The rearrangement joins TRBV27 to TRBJ2-7; 13 nucleotides agree with TRBD2. The CDR3 sequence is 15 residues long. Germline V gene data show CDR1 as MNHEY and CDR2 as SMNVEV (reference sequence). The ends lost 0 bases at V and 9 bases at J; junction bases unmatched: 5. This CDR3 is CASSLSKGLAGRQYF. As DNA, the CDR3 is TGTGCCAGCAGTTTATCGAAGGGACTAGCGGGAAGGCAGTACTTC.

The gene calls are TRBV28 and TRBJ2-7; 10 bases agree with TRBD2. Trimming cost V 5 bases and J 3 bases; bases outside gene matches: 4. This CDR3 contains 14 residues. CDR1 and CDR2 (germline): MDHEN, SYDVKM. For the CDR3, the DNA is TGTGCCAGCAGTATCGGACTAGCGGACTACGAGCAGTACTTC. This gives the protein CASSIGLADYEQYF.

This chain connects TRBV4-1 to TRBJ2-5; 11 bases match TRBD2. The germline gives CDR1 MGHRA, CDR2 YSYEKL. Losses at the gene ends were 0 bases for V and 4 bases for J; bases not matched to a gene: 4. The CDR3 loop spans 16 amino acids. CDR3 bases: TGCGCCAGCAGCCAAGATAGGCTAGCGGGAGGAGAGACCCAGTACTTC. As protein: CASSQDRLAGGETQYF.

V gene TRBV7-2 combines with J gene TRBJ2-2; 8 positions match TRBD2. CDR3 length equals 19 residues. The junction had 18 bases not matched to a gene; V was cut back by 6 bases and J by 3 bases. Germline V lookup: CDR1 SGHTA, CDR2 FQGNSA. CDR3 sequence (DNA): TGTGCCAGCAGGCTAAAGGGAGGGCTAGCGGGTCTTCACACCGGGGAGCTGTTTTTT. Protein product: CASRLKGGLAGLHTGELFF.

This clone appeared a single time. The J gene is TRBJ2-1, the V gene TRBV27, with 11 bases aligning to TRBD2. The germline V gene encodes CDR1 MNHEY and CDR2 SMNVEV (reference sequence). J gave up 0 bases and V 6 bases, and 4 bases lay outside the gene matches. The CDR3 sequence is 16 residues long. Here the CDR3 DNA reads TGTGCCAGCAGACTAACTAGCGGGAGCTCCTACAATGAGCAGTTCTTC. Translating it yields CASRLTSGSSYNEQFF.

The CDR3 nucleotides read TGTGCCAGCCACCCGTTAGGGGCTCCGGAGACCCAGTACTTC. Its translation is CASHPLGAPETQYF. V gene TRBV27 combines with J gene TRBJ2-5; D is possibly TRBD1 (5 bases). CDR1 and CDR2 from the germline V gene are MNHEY and SMNVEV (reference sequence). V shed 8 bases and J shed 5 bases, with 18 bases lying between them. The CDR3 has 14 amino acids.

The chain combines TRBV7-8 with TRBJ2-1, with 15 bases fitting TRBD2. CDR1 is SGHVS, CDR2 FQNEAQ, per germline. Trimming removed 8 bases from V and 8 bases from J; junction bases left unmatched: 13. The CDR3 extends over 17 amino acids. The CDR3 sequence: CASETSGLAGGSDEQFF. DNA for the CDR3: TGTGCCAGCGAAACTAGCGGACTAGCGGGAGGGTCGGATGAGCAGTTCTTC.

The chain has TRBV11-2 and TRBJ2-2; the match to TRBD2 covers 10 bases. The germline V gene encodes CDR1 SGHAT and CDR2 FQNNGV. J lost 5 bases, V lost 5 bases, and 14 bases had no gene match. The CDR3 is made up of 18 amino acids. The CDR3, as DNA: TGTGCCAGCAGCAAAATACTGACTAGCGGGTCTCTAACCGGGGAGCTGTTTTTT. It translates to CASSKILTSGSLTGELFF.

V is TRBV10-3 and J is TRBJ1-2; a weak D match, TRBD1 (5 bases). CDR1 and CDR2 (germline): ENHRY, SYGVKD. The CDR3 has 15 residues. V gave up 6 bases and J gave up 2 bases, with 16 bases separating them. The CDR3 protein is CAISLGQRENYGYTF. For the CDR3, the DNA is TGTGCCATCAGCCTGGGGCAACGAGAAAACTATGGCTACACCTTC.

V usage is TRBV6-5 and J usage is TRBJ1-2; unclear D gene. Germline values: CDR1 MNHEY, CDR2 SVGAGI. Trimming left V 7 bases short and J 8 bases short, with 20 bases between. The CDR3 length is 14 residues. The CDR3 reads CASNPGSLGYGYTF. The DNA of the CDR3 is TGTGCCAGCAACCCTGGGAGTTTGGGATACGGCTACACCTTC.

J is TRBJ2-7 and V is TRBV19, with D possibly matching TRBD1 (5 bases). The CDR3 sequence is 15 residues long. Between the trimmed V and J ends, which lost 0 bases and 6 bases, there was a span of 15 bases. Germline lookup yields CDR1 LNHDA and CDR2 SQIVND (reference sequence). The CDR3 spells CASSIEGQGSGEQYF. The CDR3 DNA sequence: TGTGCCAGTAGTATAGAAGGGCAGGGTTCGGGCGAGCAGTACTTC.

The rearrangement joins TRBV10-3 to TRBJ1-2; D not resolved. Trimming cost V 4 bases and J 4 bases, with 10 bases left between them. This CDR3 has 13 amino acids. From germline, CDR1 is ENHRY and CDR2 SYGVKD. CDR3: CAISVEGSYGYTF. The CDR3, as DNA: TGTGCCATCAGTGTGGAGGGTTCCTATGGCTACACCTTC.

In this sample, this clone turned up once. The chain carries TRBV7-6 and TRBJ2-3; D ambiguous. This CDR3 contains 14 residues. Trimming took off 2 bases at V and 2 bases at J, with 8 bases between the two ends. Germline V gene sequence: CDR1 SGHVS, CDR2 FNYEAQ. CDR3 nucleotides: TGTGCCAGCAGCTTATCCCGGGTCACAGATACGCAGTATTTT. The encoded protein is CASSLSRVTDTQYF. The entire variable domain, with the rest obtained from reference TRBV7-6 and TRBJ2-3, is as follows: GAGVSQSPRYKVTKRGQDVALRCDPISGHVSLYWYRQALGQGPEFLTYFNYEAQQDKSGLPNDRFSAERPEGSISTLTIQRTEQRDSAMYRCASSLSRVTDTQYFGPGTRLTVL.